This record looks at one T cell receptor (beta chain) sequence and its context. Repertoires were generated with immunoSEQ multiplex PCR, while TCRdb's copy carries only in-frame clones and drops some. In the table there are 150,000 to 200,000 clones, roughly 94% of which are singletons. This entry is derived from a study of control samples from healthy donors and cancer patients. V was clipped by 4 bases and J by 3 bases; unmatched bases: 9. This CDR3 region has 17 residues. The germline gives CDR1 SGHNT, CDR2 YYREEE (reference sequence). The sample taken for sequencing was blood. The receptor was isolated from a woman between 18 and 30 years old in good health. The chain couples TRBV5-4 to TRBJ2-1, with 11 bases matching TRBD2. In DNA, the CDR3 is TGTGCCAGCAGCACGGGACTAGCGGCCCCCCTCTACAATGAGCAGTTCTTC. Its protein product is CASSTGLAAPLYNEQFF.